This T cell receptor (beta chain) was captured by sequencing in a study of cytomegalovirus exposure and HLA in healthy donors. Note on this clone: Antigen unknown.

This table comes from immunoSEQ multiplex PCR, and its TCRdb copy is limited to in-frame clones, with some not included. The data show approximately 46,000 clones, with about 91% seen just once and 1.4% held by the top ten. Overall study results and limits: According to a subsequent analysis, TCR clusters identified in the first cohort showed a tendency to co-occur across the roughly 110 validation repertoires. Both high specificity and high sensitivity reportedly marked the classifier's diagnosis of cytomegalovirus status. A few chains tied to CMV proved CMV antigen-specific in vitro. Researchers catalogued about 150 TCR beta chains as cytomegalovirus-associated.

J lost 5 bases, V lost 2 bases, and 1 base had no gene match. The CDR3 is made up of 13 amino acids. Germline-derived CDR1 and CDR2 are SGHVS and FQNEAQ. Sequenced sample: PBMCs. This chain joins TRBV7-8 and TRBJ2-7, with 9 bases identical to TRBD2. The clonotype comes from a young man in good health and CMV-seronegative. CDR3 nucleotides: TGTGCCAGCAGCTTAATAGCGGGAGACGAGCAGTACTTC. This sequence encodes CASSLIAGDEQYF.